The 21 T cell receptor beta chains reported below all come from one sample, sequenced in a study of glioma-infiltrating T cells. The iRepertoire nested amplicon-rescue multiplex PCR amplified TCR alpha and beta CDR3s from RNA. From the multiplex PCR reads, TCRdb called clonotypes with MiXCR, one entry per CDR3 protein. This sample has about 380,000 distinct CDR3 sequences, with about 40% found just once. What was sequenced was glioma tissue, nonneoplastic brain tissue, or PBMCs (not recorded which). These receptors were collected from a human donor with low-grade glioma or glioblastoma, undergoing nonglioma brain surgery, or in good health (not recorded which).

For this clonotype: This likely comes from a read error, as the CDR3 has no conserved phenylalanine or tryptophan at its end. CDR3 DNA sequence: TGTGCCAGCAGTTACGGGCTTTCAGCACAAGAGACCCAGTACCTC. Translating gives CASSYGLSAQETQYL. This chain uses TRBV6-9 with TRBJ2-5; D not resolved. Germline CDR1 and CDR2: MNHGY and SVAAGI. Trimming stripped 3 bases from V and 2 bases from J, with 13 bases between. There are 15 residues in the CDR3.

V and J are TRBV7-6 and TRBJ2-1, with 12 bases matching TRBD1. The CDR3 sequence is 16 residues long. Germline lookup yields CDR1 SGHVS and CDR2 FNYEAQ. After removal of 0 bases from V and 7 bases from J, the junction contained 4 bases not matched to a gene. CDR3 sequence: CASSLAGQGALNEQFF. DNA for the CDR3: TGTGCCAGCAGCTTAGCGGGACAGGGGGCATTGAATGAGCAGTTCTTC.

This clonotype was detected a few times. The CDR3 loop reads CASSFGLASYTDTQYF. CDR3 DNA: TGTGCCAGCAGCTTTGGGCTAGCGAGTTACACAGATACGCAGTATTTT. V is TRBV11-2 and J is TRBJ2-3, with D possibly TRBD2 on 6 matching bases. V lost 3 bases, J lost 2 bases, and 15 bases lay in between. The germline CDR1 and CDR2 sequences are SGHAT and FQNNGV. The CDR3 sequence is 16 residues long.

This chain joins TRBV24-1 and TRBJ1-2; perhaps TRBD1 as D (6 bases). The CDR3 extends over 14 amino acids. Trimming pared 2 bases from V and 6 bases from J, leaving 12 bases between. Germline V gene data show CDR1 as KGHDR and CDR2 as SFDVKD. In DNA, the CDR3 is TGTGCCACCAGTGATTCCCGGACAGAGAATGGCTACACCTTC. Its protein is CATSDSRTENGYTF.

Points on this clonotype: A read error may account for a junction end that differs from germline. This chain uses TRBV12-3 or TRBV12-4 with TRBJ2-1; D call uncertain. This CDR3 spans 11 amino acids. CDR3 residues: CACSRILVQFF. CDR3 in DNA: TGTGCCTGCAGCCGGATTCTGGTGCAGTTCTTC.

To note about this clonotype: The conserved final phenylalanine or tryptophan is absent from the CDR3, which likely points to a read error. This chain joins TRBV27 and TRBJ2-1; 8 nucleotides match TRBD2. V lost 6 bases and J lost 5; bases outside the gene matches: 9. The CDR3 loop spans 15 amino acids. CDR1 MNHEY and CDR2 SMNVEV come from the germline V gene (reference sequence). CDR3 in DNA: TGTGCCAGCAGCTTCGACTTAGCGGGGAACAATGAGCAGTTCTCC. Protein sequence: CASSFDLAGNNEQFS.

This chain connects TRBV3-1 to TRBJ2-4; no firm D call. Germline V gene sequence: CDR1 LGHDT, CDR2 YNNKEL (reference sequence). CDR3 length: 15 amino acids. V lost 1 base and J 0 bases, leaving 7 bases between the germline ends. The CDR3 DNA follows: TGTGCCAGCAGCCAAGGAAAAGCAGCCAAAAACATTCAGTACTTC. Protein sequence: CASSQGKAAKNIQYF. Together with reference TRBV3-1 and TRBJ2-4, the CDR3 gives the full variable domain: DTAVSQTPKYLVTQMGNDKSIKCEQNLGHDTMYWYKQDSKKFLKIMFSYNNKELIINETVPNRFSPKSPDKAHLNLHINSLELGDSAVYFCASSQGKAAKNIQYFGAGTRLSVL.

Points on this clonotype: A clone one base away is much larger, so this may be a read error. The rearrangement uses TRBV25-1 and TRBJ1-5; possibly TRBD1 for D (5 bases). The CDR3 length is 15 residues. Looked up from germline, CDR1 is MGHDK and CDR2 is SYGVNS. The CDR3 loop is CASSGGGSSNRPQHF. CDR3 in DNA: TGTGCCAGCAGTGGCGGGGGGAGTAGCAATCGGCCCCAGCATTTT.

Worth noting for this clonotype: One end of the junction does not line up with germline, which may come from a read error. The chain has TRBV20-1 and TRBJ2-7; TRBD2 is a possible D gene (5 bases). CDR1 and CDR2 (germline): DFQATT, SNEGSKA (reference sequence). This CDR3 has 13 residues. The CDR3 here is CSARDGLTYKQYF. As DNA, the CDR3 is TGCAGTGCTAGAGATGGACTGACCTACAAGCAGTACTTC.

Worth noting for this clonotype: A much bigger clone sits one base away, suggesting this may be a read error. The chain links TRBV6-2 or TRBV6-3 to TRBJ2-6; D remains ambiguous. Germline assignment: CDR1 MNHEY and CDR2 SVGEGT. This CDR3 is built from 15 residues. The CDR3 region has the DNA TGTGGCAGCAAAGACCAGGTCGCTGGGGCCAACGTCCTGACTTTC. Protein: CGSKDQVAGANVLTF.

The chain has TRBV20-1 and TRBJ1-3; no firm D call. Looked up from germline, CDR1 is DFQATT and CDR2 is SNEGSKA (reference sequence). V lost 1 base, J lost 0 bases, and 13 bases lay in between. The CDR3 length is 16 residues. The CDR3 nucleotides are TGCAGTGCTAGAGCTCCCAGCGACACCTCTGGAAACACCATATATTTT. This encodes CSARAPSDTSGNTIYF.

The chain uses TRBV25-1 and TRBJ1-1, with D unclear. Germline lookup yields CDR1 MGHDK and CDR2 SYGVNS. Between the trimmed V and J ends, which lost 3 bases and 4 bases, there was a span of 18 bases. The CDR3 runs 16 residues. CDR3 in amino acids: CASSDSGETLSTEAFF. The CDR3 DNA is TGTGCCAGCAGTGATTCTGGAGAGACCCTGAGCACTGAAGCTTTCTTT.

Turning to this clonotype: One end of the junction fails to match germline, which may point to a read error. The chain combines TRBV27 with TRBJ1-1, with 10 bases that match TRBD1. The CDR3 loop spans 15 amino acids. CDR1 is MNHEY, CDR2 SMNVEV, per germline (reference sequence). The CDR3 region has the DNA TGTGACAGCAGTCCGTCCGGGACAGGGGCTACTAAAGCTTTCTTT. The encoded protein is CDSSPSGTGATKAFF.

This clonotype was seen ten or more times. The chain joins TRBV27 to TRBJ1-2; no definite D call. V lost 2 bases and J lost 6, with 10 bases in between. The germline CDR1 and CDR2 sequences are MNHEY and SMNVEV (reference sequence). This CDR3 is built from 13 residues. CDR3 in DNA: TGTGCCAGCAGTTTAGGGGTGACTAATGGCTACACCTTC. Residues: CASSLGVTNGYTF.

This clonotype has only a few counts. Sequence at one end of the junction differs from germline and may be a read error. The chain joins TRBV6-8 to TRBJ1-1, with 11 bases lining up with TRBD1. The CDR3 spans 15 residues. Germline-derived CDR1 and CDR2 are MNHGY and SAAAGT. The CDR3 DNA is TGCGCCAGCAGAGCGGACAGGGGGCAGCGGACTGAAGCTTTCTTT. It encodes CASRADRGQRTEAFF.

Turning to this clonotype: Just one base apart from a much larger clone, this may be a read error. This chain joins TRBV6-6 and TRBJ1-1; D remains ambiguous. CDR3 length: 13 amino acids. V lost 7 bases and J lost 0, with 9 bases in between. Germline V gene sequence: CDR1 MNHNY, CDR2 SVGAGI (reference sequence). This CDR3 reads CASNPEVNTEAFF. For the CDR3, the DNA is TGTGCCAGCAATCCCGAGGTGAACACTGAAGCTTTCTTT.

Note on this clonotype: One junction end disagrees with the germline gene, perhaps due to a read error. The CDR3 spells CARSFGSEAFF. Written as DNA, the CDR3 is TGTGCCCGCAGTTTCGGCTCTGAAGCTTTCTTT. This chain connects TRBV28 to TRBJ1-1; D uncertain. This CDR3 has 11 residues. Germline V gene sequence: CDR1 MDHEN, CDR2 SYDVKM.

This rearrangement joins TRBV29-1 to TRBJ2-7; maybe TRBD1 (5 bases). The ends were cut back, 4 bases at V and 6 bases at J, with 13 bases in the middle. This CDR3 spans 12 amino acids. Germline V lookup: CDR1 SQVTM, CDR2 ANQGSEA. The CDR3: CSVAQGGGEQYF. CDR3 coding DNA: TGCAGCGTTGCCCAGGGTGGTGGCGAGCAGTACTTC.

This clonotype has more than one count but fewer than ten. The V gene is TRBV4-3, the J gene TRBJ2-3, with 9 bases that match TRBD2. J gave up 3 bases and V 3 bases, and 10 bases lay outside the gene matches. The CDR3 runs 17 residues. CDR1 is LGHNA and CDR2 is YSLEER in the germline V gene. For the CDR3, the DNA is TGCGCCAGCAGCCAGGACCGGGAGACTAGCGGAACAGATACGCAGTATTTT. Translated: CASSQDRETSGTDTQYF.

Details on this clonotype: Since a much larger clone is just one base distant, this may be a read error. J is TRBJ1-1 and V is TRBV28, with D possibly being TRBD1 (6 bases). The CDR3 loop spans 14 amino acids. Germline V gives CDR1 MDHEN, CDR2 SYDVKM. The DNA for the CDR3 is TGTGCCAGCAATTCGGGACACAGTATCGCTGAAGATTTCTTT. Protein: CASNSGHSIAEDFF.

Remarks on this clonotype: Given the absence of the conserved phenylalanine or tryptophan at the CDR3 end, a read error is likely. V and J are TRBV7-3 and TRBJ2-5, with 8 bases identical to TRBD2. After removal of 5 bases from V and 5 bases from J, the junction contained 4 bases not matched to a gene. The CDR3 sequence is 13 residues long. Germline V gene sequence: CDR1 SGHTA, CDR2 FQGTGA. CDR3 residues: CASSTTGGETQYL. The CDR3 DNA follows: TGTGCCAGCAGCACGACGGGGGGGGAGACCCAGTACTTA.